Sequencing of this T cell receptor beta chain was carried out in a study of CD8 T cells in ankylosing spondylitis. Study results and caveats: Blood of patients with ankylosing spondylitis appeared to be characterized by a TCR beta motif of roughly eight highly homologous variants.

This clonotype occurred a few times. No antigen is known for it. The V gene's germline CDR1 is SGHAT and CDR2 FQNNGV. Between the trimmed V and J ends, which lost 2 bases and 12 bases, there was a span of 22 bases. The CDR3 covers 15 residues. Each CDR3 protein gets one entry after TCRdb re-called the 5' RACE reads with MiXCR. The data show roughly 670,000 distinct CDR3 sequences, roughly 20% seen once. This TCR derives from a male donor with ankylosing spondylitis. V gene TRBV11-2 combines with J gene TRBJ2-5; no reliable D call. Specimen: blood, either unsorted or a sorted T cell fraction (not recorded which). The CDR3 here is CASSLRIGTKSYEYF. The CDR3 DNA reads as TGTGCCAGCAGCTTAAGAATCGGTACCAAATCTTATGAGTACTTC.